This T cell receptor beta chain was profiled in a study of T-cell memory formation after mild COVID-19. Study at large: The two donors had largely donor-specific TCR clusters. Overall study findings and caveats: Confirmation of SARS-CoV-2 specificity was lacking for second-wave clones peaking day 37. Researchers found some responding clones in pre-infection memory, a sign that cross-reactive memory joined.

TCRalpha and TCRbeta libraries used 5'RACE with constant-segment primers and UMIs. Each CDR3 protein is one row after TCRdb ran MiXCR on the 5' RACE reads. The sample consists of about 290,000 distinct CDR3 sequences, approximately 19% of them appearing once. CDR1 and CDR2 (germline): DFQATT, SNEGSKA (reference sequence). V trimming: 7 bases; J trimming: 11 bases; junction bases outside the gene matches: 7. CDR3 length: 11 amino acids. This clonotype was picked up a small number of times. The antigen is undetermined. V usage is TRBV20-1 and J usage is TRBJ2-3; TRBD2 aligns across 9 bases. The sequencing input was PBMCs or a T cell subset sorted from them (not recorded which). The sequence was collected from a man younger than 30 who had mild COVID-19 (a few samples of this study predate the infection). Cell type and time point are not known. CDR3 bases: TGCAGTGATGGTAGCGGGGGCGGGCAGTATTTT. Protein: CSDGSGGGQYF.